This T cell receptor beta chain was retrieved from a study of cytomegalovirus exposure and HLA in healthy donors. A few counts support this clone. Its target is not known. The V and J ends lost 5 bases and 2 bases respectively, with 16 bases between them. The germline V gene encodes CDR1 SEHNR and CDR2 FQNEAQ (reference sequence). The CDR3 extends over 15 amino acids. Study-level results: In a later analysis, an Asian-associated ancestry cluster reportedly showed fewer N-insertions than the roughly 650-donor mean. Rarity characterized most TCR sequences, yet some public TCRs appeared in many donors.

These donors, healthy bone marrow donors, were studied. This PCR relied on a set of 60 Vbeta primers and 13 Jbeta primers. Measured with immunoSEQ multiplex PCR; TCRdb has only the in-frame clones, and not every one. The sample shows under 250,000 clones, about 81% of them seen only once. The receptor comes from a woman in her 40s in good health and CMV-seronegative. The chain links TRBV7-9 to TRBJ2-7; D is undetermined. Material for sequencing was PBMCs. The CDR3 DNA sequence: TGTGCCAGCAGCCCTGCGGTTTCTAATCCCTACGAGCAGTACTTC. Protein sequence: CASSPAVSNPYEQYF.